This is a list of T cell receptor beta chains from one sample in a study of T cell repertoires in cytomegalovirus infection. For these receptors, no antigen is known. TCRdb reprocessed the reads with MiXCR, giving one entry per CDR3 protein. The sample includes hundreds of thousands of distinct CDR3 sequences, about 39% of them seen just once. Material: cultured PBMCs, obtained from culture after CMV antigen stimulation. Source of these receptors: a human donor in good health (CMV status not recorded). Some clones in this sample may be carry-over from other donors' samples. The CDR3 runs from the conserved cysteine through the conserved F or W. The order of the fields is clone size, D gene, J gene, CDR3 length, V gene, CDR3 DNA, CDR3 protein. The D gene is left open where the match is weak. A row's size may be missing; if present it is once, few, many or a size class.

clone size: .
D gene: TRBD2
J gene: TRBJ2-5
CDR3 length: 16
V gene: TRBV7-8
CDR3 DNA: TGTGCCAGCAGCTTAGAGGGAGCGGGAGTCCAAGAGACCCAGTACTTC
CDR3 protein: CASSLEGAGVQETQYF

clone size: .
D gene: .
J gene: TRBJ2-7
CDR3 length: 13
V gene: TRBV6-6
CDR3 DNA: TGTGCCAGCAGTTACTCGGGGGCCTTCGAGCAGTACTTC
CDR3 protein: CASSYSGAFEQYF

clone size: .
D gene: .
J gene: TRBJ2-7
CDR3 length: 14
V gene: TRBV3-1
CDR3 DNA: TGTGCCAGCAGCCTCAGGCCAGAGAACTACGAGCAGTACTTC
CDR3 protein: CASSLRPENYEQYF

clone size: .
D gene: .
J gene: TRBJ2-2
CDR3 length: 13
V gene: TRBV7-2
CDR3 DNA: TGTGCCAGCAGCCCCGACCGCACCGGGGAGCTGTTTTTT
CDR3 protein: CASSPDRTGELFF

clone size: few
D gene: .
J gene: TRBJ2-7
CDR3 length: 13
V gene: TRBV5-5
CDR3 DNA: TGTGCCAGCAGCTTGGACCCCCTTAGCGAGCAGTACTTC
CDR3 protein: CASSLDPLSEQYF

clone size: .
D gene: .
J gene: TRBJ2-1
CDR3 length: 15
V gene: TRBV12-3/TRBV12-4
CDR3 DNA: TGTGCCAGCAGTCCCCCGGACGGGGGCAGGAATGAGCAGTTCTTC
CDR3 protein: CASSPPDGGRNEQFF

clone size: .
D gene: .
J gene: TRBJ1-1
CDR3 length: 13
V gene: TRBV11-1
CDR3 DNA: TGTGCCAGCAGCCGAGCGCTGGTCAATGAAGCTTTCTTT
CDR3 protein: CASSRALVNEAFF

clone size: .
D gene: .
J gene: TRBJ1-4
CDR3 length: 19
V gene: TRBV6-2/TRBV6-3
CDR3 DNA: TGTGCCAGCAGCCAGCGGTCATTTAGCGCAACAACAACTAATGAAAAACTGTTTTTT
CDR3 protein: CASSQRSFSATTTNEKLFF

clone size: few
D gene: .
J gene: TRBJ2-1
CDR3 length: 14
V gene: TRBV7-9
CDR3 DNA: TGTGCCAGCAGCCGGGGAAGCGCGGACAATGAGCAGTTCTTC
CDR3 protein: CASSRGSADNEQFF

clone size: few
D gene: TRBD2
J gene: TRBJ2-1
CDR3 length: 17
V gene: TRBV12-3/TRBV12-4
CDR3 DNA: TGTGCCAGCGCACTATCCTTAGCGGGAGGGCCTGCGGATGAGCAGTTCTTC
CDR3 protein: CASALSLAGGPADEQFF

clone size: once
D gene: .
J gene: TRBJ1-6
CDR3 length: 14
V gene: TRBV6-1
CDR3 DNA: TGTGCCAGCAGTTACCGGGTCTCGAATTCACCCCTCCACTTT
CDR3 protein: CASSYRVSNSPLHF

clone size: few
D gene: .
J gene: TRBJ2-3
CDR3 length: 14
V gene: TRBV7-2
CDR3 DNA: TGTGCCAGCAGAGACTCAGCGGGCGCAGATACGCAGTATTTT
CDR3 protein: CASRDSAGADTQYF

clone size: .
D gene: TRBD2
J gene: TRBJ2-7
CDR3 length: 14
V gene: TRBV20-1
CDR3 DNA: TGCAGTGCTAGTTCACTAGCGGGATATATGGAGCAGTACTTC
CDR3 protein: CSASSLAGYMEQYF

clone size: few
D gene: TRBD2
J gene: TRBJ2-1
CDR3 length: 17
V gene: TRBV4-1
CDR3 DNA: TGCGCCAGCAGCCAAGAATTCCGGGCTAGCGGGCGCAATGAGCAGTTCTTC
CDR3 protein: CASSQEFRASGRNEQFF

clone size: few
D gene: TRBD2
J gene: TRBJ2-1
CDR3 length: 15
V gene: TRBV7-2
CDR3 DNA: TGTGCCAGCAGCTTAGTAAGCGGGAACTACAATGAGCAGTTCTTC
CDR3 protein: CASSLVSGNYNEQFF

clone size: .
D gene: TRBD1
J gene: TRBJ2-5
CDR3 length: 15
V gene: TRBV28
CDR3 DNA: TGTGCCAGCAGTACCCATCGACAGGGGGATGAGACCCAGTACTTC
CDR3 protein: CASSTHRQGDETQYF

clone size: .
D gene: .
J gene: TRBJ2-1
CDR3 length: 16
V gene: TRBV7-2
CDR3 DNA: TGTGCCAGCAGCCTCCAGCCCCCCAGGGCGGGCAATGAGCAGTTCTTC
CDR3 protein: CASSLQPPRAGNEQFF

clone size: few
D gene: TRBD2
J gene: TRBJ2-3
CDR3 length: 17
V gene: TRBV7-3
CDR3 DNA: TGTGCCAGCAGCTTAGGGAAGGGTAGCGGGAGCGCAGATACGCAGTATTTT
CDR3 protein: CASSLGKGSGSADTQYF

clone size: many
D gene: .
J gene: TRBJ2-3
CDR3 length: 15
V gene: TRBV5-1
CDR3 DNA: TGCGCCAGCAGCTTGGGAGGAAAGTCAGCAGATACGCAGTATTTT
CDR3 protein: CASSLGGKSADTQYF

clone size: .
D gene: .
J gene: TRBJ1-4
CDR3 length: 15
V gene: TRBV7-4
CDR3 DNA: TGTGCCAGCAGCTTCAGGGATTCAACTAATGAAAAACTGTTTTTT
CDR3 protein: CASSFRDSTNEKLFF

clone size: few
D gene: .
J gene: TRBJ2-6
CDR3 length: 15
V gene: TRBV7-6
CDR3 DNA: TGTGCCAGCAGCTTAGGGGGAGCTGGGGCCAACGTCCTGACTTTC
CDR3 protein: CASSLGGAGANVLTF

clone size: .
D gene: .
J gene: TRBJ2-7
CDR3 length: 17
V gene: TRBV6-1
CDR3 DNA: TGTGCCAGCAGTCGAAAGGTGGGGACACCCCTCCCCTACGAGCAGTACTTC
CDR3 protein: CASSRKVGTPLPYEQYF

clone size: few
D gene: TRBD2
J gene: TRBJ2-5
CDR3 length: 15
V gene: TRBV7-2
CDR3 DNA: TGTGCCAGCAGTCGGGGGGGGCCGGGGCAAGAGACCCAGTACTTC
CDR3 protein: CASSRGGPGQETQYF

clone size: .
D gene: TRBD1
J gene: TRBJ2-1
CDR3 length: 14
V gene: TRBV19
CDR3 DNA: TGTGCCAGTAGTATGGGTGGGACAGGGAATGAGCAGTTCTTC
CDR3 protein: CASSMGGTGNEQFF

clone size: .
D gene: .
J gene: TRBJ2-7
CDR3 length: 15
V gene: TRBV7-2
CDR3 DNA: TGTGCCAGCAAGGAAAATGGCGCGGGAAGTGGCGAGCAGTACTTC
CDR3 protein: CASKENGAGSGEQYF

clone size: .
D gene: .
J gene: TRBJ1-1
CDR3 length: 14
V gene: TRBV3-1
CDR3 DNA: TGTGCCAGCAGCCAAGACAAGGCACGGGTCGAAGCTTTCTTT
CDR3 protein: CASSQDKARVEAFF

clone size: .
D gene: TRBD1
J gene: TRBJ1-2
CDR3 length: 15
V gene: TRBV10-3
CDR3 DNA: TGTGCCATCAGTGAACAAGACAGGGACTACTATGGCTACACCTTC
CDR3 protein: CAISEQDRDYYGYTF

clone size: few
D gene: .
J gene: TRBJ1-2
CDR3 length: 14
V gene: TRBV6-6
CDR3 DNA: TGTGCCAGCAGTTACTCGAAGGGAATTGGCGGCTACACCTTC
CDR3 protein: CASSYSKGIGGYTF

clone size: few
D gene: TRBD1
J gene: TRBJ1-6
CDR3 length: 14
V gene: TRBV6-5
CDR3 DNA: TGTGCCACCACGGCAGGGGGACGGTATTCACCCCTCCACTTT
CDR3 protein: CATTAGGRYSPLHF

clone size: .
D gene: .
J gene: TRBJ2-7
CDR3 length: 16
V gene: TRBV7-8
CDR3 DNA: TGTGCCAGCAGCTCCACCCTTAGCAGGGCCCCCCTCGAGCAGTACTTC
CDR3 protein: CASSSTLSRAPLEQYF

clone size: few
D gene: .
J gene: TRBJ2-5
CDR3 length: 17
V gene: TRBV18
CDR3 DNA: TGTGCCAGCTCACCAGTATCCGGGACTTACACCCAAGAGACCCAGTACTTC
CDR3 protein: CASSPVSGTYTQETQYF

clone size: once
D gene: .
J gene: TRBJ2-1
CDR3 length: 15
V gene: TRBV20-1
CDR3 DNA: TGCAGTGCTAGTTCGCGGCTAGCAACAGTTGATGAGCAGTTCTTC
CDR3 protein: CSASSRLATVDEQFF

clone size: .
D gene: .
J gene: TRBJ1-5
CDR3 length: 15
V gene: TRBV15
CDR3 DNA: TGTGCCACCAGCAGAGATCTGGGGGCGAATCAGCCCCAGCATTTT
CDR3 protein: CATSRDLGANQPQHF

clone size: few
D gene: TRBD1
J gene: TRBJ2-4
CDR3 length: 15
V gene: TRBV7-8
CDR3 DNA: TGTGCCAGCAGCTTAGTTTGGGACAGGGAAAACATTCAGTACTTC
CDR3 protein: CASSLVWDRENIQYF

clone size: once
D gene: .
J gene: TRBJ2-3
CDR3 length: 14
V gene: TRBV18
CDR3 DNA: TGTGCCAGCTCACCATTGGATACAGGTCTTACGCAGTATTTT
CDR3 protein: CASSPLDTGLTQYF

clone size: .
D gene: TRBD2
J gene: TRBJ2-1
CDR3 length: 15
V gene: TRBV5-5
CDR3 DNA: TGTGCCAGCAGCAGGGAGGGACTAGCCCACAATGAGCAGTTCTTC
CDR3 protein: CASSREGLAHNEQFF

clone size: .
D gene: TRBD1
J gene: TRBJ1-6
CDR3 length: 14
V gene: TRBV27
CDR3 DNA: TGTGCCAGCAGGCCGGGACAGAGTAATTCACCCCTCCACTTT
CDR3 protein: CASRPGQSNSPLHF

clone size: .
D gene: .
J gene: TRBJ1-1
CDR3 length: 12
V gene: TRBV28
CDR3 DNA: TGTGCCAGCAGTTTGAAGTACACTGAAGCTTTCTTT
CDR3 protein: CASSLKYTEAFF

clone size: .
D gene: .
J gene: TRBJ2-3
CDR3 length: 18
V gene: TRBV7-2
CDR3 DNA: TGTGCCAGCAGCGACCGGATGGGCAAAAAAGCGGTGACAGATACGCAGTATTTT
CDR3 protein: CASSDRMGKKAVTDTQYF

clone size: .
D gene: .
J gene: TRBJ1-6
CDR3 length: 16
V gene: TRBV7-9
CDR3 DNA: TGTGCCAGCAGCTCTCGACAGGTTCTTGTTTATTCACCCCTCCACTTT
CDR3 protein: CASSSRQVLVYSPLHF

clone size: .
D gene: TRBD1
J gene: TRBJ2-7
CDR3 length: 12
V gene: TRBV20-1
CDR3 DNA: TGCAGTGCTAGAGCAGGGGGAAACGAGCAGTACTTC
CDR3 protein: CSARAGGNEQYF